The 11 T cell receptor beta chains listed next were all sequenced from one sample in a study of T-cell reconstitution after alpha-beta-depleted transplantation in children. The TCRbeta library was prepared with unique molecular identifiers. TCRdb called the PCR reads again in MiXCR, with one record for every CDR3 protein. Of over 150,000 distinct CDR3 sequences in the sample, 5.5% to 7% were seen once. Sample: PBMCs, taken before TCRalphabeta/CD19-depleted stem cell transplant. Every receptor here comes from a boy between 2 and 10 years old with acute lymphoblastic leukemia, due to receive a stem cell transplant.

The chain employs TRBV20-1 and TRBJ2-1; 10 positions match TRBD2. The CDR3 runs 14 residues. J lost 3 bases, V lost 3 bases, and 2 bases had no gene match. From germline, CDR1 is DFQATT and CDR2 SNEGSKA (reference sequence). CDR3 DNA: TGCAGTGCTAGTTGGACTAGCGGCTACAATGAGCAGTTCTTC. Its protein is CSASWTSGYNEQFF.

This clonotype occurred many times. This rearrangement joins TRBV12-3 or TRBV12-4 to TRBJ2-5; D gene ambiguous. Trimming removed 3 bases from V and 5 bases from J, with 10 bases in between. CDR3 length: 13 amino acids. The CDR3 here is CASSFQPGETQYF. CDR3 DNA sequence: TGTGCCAGCAGTTTTCAACCTGGGGAGACCCAGTACTTC.

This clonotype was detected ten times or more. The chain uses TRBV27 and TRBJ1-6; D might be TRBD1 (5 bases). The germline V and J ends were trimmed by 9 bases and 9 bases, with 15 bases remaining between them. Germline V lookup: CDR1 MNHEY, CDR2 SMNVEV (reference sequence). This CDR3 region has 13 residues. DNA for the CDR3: TGTGCCAGTTTGGGGCGGTCGGCTTCACCCCTCCACTTT. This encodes CASLGRSASPLHF.

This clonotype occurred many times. The CDR3 DNA is TGTGCCAGCAGCCAAGATCCCCAGGGGGACTACAATGAGCAGTTCTTC. Translation gives CASSQDPQGDYNEQFF. The chain is built from TRBV4-2 and TRBJ2-1, with TRBD1 matching over 7 bases. The germline gives CDR1 LGHNA, CDR2 YNFKEQ. The junction had 5 bases not matched to a gene; V was cut back by 0 bases and J by 3 bases. The CDR3 contains 16 residues.

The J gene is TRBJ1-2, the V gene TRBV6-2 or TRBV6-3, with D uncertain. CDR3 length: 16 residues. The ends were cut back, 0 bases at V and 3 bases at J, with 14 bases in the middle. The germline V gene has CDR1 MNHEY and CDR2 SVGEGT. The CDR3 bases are TGTGCCAGCAGTTACTCCCCGGCGGAATTCGACTATGGCTACACCTTC. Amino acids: CASSYSPAEFDYGYTF.

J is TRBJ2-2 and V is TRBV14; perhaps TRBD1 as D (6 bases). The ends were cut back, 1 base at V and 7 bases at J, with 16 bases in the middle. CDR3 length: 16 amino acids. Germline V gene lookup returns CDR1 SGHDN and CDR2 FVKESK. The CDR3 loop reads CASSQVLSRDIGELFF. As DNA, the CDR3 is TGTGCCAGCAGCCAAGTTCTTTCCCGGGACATCGGGGAGCTGTTTTTT.

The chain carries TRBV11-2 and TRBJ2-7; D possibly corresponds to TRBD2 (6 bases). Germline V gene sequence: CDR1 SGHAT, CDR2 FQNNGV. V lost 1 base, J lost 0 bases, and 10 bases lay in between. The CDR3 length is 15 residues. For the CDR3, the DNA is TGTGCCAGCAGCTTAGGGGGGGACTTCTCCTACGAGCAGTACTTC. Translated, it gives CASSLGGDFSYEQYF.

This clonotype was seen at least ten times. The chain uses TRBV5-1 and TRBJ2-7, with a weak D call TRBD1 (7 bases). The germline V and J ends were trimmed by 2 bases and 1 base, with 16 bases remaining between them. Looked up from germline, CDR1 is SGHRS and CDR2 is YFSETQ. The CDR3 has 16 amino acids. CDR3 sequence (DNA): TGCGCCAGCAGCTTCCCACAGGGGACTCCATCCTACGAGCAGTACTTC. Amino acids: CASSFPQGTPSYEQYF.

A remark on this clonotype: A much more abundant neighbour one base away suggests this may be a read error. The DNA of the CDR3 is TGTGCCGGCAGCCCGGGGACGGTGAACACTGAAGCTTTCTTT. Amino acids: CAGSPGTVNTEAFF. The chain is built from TRBV7-9 and TRBJ1-1; weak D call: TRBD1 (5 bases). This CDR3 region has 14 residues. In germline, CDR1 is SEHNR, CDR2 FQNEAQ (reference sequence).

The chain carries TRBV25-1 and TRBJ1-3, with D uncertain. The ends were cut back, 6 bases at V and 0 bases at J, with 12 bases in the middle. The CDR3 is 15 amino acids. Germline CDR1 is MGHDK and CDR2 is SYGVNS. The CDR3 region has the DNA TGTGCCAGCAGGAGTGGGTTAGACTCTGGAAACACCATATATTTT. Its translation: CASRSGLDSGNTIYF.

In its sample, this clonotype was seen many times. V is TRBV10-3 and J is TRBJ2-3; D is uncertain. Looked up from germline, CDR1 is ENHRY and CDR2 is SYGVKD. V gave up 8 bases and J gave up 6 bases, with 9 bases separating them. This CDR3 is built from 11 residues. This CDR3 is CAICLTDTQYF. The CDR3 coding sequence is TGTGCCATCTGCTTGACGGATACGCAGTATTTT.